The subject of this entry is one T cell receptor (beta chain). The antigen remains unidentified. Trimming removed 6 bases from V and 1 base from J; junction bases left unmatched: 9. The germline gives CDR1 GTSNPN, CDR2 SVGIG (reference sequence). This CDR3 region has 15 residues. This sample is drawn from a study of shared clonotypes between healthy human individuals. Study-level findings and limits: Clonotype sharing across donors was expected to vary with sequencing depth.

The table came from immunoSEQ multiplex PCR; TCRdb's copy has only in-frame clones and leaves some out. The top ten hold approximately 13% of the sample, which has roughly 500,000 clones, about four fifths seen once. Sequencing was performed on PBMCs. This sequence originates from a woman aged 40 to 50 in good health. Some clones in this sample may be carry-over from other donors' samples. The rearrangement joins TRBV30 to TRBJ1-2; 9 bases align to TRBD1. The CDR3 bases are TGTGCCTGCCGGGACAGGGCAACCTTTAACTATGGCTACACCTTC. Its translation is CACRDRATFNYGYTF.